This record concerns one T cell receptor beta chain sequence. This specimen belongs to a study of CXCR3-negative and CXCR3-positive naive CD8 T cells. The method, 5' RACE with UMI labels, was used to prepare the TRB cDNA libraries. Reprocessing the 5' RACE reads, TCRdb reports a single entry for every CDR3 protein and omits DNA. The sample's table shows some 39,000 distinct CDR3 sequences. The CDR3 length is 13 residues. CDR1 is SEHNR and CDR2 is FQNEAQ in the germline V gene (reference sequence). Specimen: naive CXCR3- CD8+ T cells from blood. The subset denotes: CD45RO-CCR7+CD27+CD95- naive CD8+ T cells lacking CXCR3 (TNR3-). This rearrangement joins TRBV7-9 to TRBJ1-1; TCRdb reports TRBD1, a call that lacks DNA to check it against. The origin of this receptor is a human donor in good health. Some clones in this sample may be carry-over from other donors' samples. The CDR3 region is CASSPGANTEAFF.